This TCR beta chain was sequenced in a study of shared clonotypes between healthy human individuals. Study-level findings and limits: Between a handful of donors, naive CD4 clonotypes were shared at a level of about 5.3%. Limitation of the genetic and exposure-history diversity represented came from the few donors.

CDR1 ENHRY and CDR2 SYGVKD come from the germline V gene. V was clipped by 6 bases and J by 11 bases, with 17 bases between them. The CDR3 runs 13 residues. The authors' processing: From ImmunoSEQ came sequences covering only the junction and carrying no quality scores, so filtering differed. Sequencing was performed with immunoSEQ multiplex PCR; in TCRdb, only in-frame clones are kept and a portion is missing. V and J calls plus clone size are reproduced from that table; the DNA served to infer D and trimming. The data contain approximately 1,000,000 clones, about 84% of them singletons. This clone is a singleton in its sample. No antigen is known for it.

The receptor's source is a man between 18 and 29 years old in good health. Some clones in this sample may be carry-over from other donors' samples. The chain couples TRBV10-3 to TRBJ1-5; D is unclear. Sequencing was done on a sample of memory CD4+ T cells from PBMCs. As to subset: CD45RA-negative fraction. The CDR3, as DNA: TGTGCCATCAGCGGGGTTGCGGGGAGGGCCCAGCATTTT. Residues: CAISGVAGRAQHF.